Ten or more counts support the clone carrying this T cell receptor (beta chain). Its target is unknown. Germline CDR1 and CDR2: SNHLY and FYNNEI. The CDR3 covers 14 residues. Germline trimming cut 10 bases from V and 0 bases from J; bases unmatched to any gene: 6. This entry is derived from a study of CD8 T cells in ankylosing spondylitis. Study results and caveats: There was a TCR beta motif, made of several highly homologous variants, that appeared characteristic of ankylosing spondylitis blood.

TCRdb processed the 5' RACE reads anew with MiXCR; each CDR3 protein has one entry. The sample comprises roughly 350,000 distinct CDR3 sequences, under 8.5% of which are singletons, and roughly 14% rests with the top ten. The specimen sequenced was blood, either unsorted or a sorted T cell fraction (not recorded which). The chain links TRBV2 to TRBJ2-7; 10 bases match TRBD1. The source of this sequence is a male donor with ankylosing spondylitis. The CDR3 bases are TGTGCCACCGAAGGGGACAGGGGCTCCTACGAGCAGTACTTC. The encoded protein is CATEGDRGSYEQYF.